This record covers a single T cell receptor (beta chain). The V gene's germline CDR1 is LGHDT and CDR2 YNNKEL (reference sequence). J gave up 2 bases and V 4 bases, and 5 bases lay outside the gene matches. The CDR3 runs to 14 residues. Original processing methods: Amplified reference gene primers provided the basis for estimating nucleated cell counts. Repertoires were generated with immunoSEQ multiplex PCR, while TCRdb's copy carries only in-frame clones and drops some. That table supplies the V and J calls and clone size; D and trimming were determined from the DNA. Among over 250,000 clones listed, around 83% were seen once. The sample originates from a study of blood T cell repertoires in COVID-19.

The material sequenced was PBMCs or T cells enriched from blood (not recorded which). This TCR was recovered from a man aged 40-49 years who had been exposed to COVID-19. The chain has TRBV3-1 (or the pseudogene TRBV3-2) and TRBJ2-7, with TRBD2 matching over 7 bases. The CDR3: CASSLSGDPYEQYF. CDR3 nucleotides: TGTGCCAGCAGCCTCAGCGGGGATCCCTACGAGCAGTACTTC.